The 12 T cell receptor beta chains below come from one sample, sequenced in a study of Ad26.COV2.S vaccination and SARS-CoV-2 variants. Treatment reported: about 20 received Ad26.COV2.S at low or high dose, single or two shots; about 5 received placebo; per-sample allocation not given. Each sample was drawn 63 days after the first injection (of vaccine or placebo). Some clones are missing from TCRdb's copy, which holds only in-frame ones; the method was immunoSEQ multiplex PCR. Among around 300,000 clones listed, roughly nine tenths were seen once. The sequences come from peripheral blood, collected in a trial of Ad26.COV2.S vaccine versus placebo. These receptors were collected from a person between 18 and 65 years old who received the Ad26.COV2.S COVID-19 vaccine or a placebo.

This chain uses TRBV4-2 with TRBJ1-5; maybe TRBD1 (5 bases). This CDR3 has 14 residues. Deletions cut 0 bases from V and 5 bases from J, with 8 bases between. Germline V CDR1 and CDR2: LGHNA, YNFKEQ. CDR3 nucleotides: TGTGCCAGCAGCCAAGAATTAGGGGATCAGCCCCAGCATTTT. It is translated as CASSQELGDQPQHF.

The CDR3 is CSATTGSHEQFF. In DNA form, the CDR3 reads TGCAGCGCTACAACAGGGTCCCATGAGCAGTTCTTC. The chain joins TRBV29-1 to TRBJ2-1, with a weak D call TRBD1 (6 bases). Trimming pared 7 bases from V and 8 bases from J, leaving 15 bases between. Germline lookup yields CDR1 SQVTM and CDR2 ANQGSEA. The CDR3 runs 12 residues.

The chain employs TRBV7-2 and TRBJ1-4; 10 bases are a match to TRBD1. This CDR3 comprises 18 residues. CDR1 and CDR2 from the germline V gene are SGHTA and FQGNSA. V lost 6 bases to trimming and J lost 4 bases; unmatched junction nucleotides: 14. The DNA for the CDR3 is TGTGCCAGCAGTCAATCCCACCCGACAGGGGGCTATAATGAAAAACTGTTTTTT. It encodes CASSQSHPTGGYNEKLFF.

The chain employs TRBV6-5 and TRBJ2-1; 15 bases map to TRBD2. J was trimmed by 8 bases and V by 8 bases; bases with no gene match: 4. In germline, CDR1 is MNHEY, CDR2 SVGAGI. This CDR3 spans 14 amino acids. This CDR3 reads CASGTSGGLDEQFF. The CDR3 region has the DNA TGTGCCAGCGGGACTAGCGGGGGGTTGGATGAGCAGTTCTTC.

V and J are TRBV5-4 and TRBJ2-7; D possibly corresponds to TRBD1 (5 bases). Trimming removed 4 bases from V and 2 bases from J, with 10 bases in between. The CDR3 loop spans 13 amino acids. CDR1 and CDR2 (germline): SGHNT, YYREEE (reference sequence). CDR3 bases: TGTGCCAGCAGCCGAACAGGAACCTACGAGCAGTACTTC. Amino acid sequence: CASSRTGTYEQYF. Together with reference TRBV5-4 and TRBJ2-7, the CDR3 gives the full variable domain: ETGVTQSPTHLIKTRGQQVTLRCSSQSGHNTVSWYQQALGQGPQFIFQYYREEENGRGNFPPRFSGLQFPNYSSELNVNALELDDSALYLCASSRTGTYEQYFGPGTRLTVT.

The chain's CDR3 is CASSYSGGVGTDTQYF. The CDR3 DNA reads as TGTGCCAGCAGCTACAGCGGGGGGGTTGGCACAGATACGCAGTATTTT. The chain carries TRBV7-9 and TRBJ2-3, with 10 bases fitting TRBD2. This CDR3 region has 16 residues. Germline V gene lookup returns CDR1 SEHNR and CDR2 FQNEAQ (reference sequence). The ends lost 4 bases at V and 1 base at J; junction bases unmatched: 5.

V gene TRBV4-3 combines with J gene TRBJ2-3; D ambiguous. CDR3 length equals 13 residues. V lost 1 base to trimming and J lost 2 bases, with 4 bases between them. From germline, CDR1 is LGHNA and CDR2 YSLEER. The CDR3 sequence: CASSQVYTDTQYF. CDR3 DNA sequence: TGCGCCAGCAGCCAAGTATACACAGATACGCAGTATTTT.

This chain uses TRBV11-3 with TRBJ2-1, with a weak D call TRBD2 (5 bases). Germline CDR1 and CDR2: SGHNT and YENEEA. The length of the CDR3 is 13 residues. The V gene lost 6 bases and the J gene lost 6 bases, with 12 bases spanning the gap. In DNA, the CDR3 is TGTGCCAGCAGGGAGGAACCTGGCAATGAGCAGTTCTTC. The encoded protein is CASREEPGNEQFF.

The CDR3 region is CASSLTQGAKSIYGYTF. CDR3 in DNA: TGTGCCAGCAGTCTGACTCAGGGGGCGAAGAGTATCTATGGCTACACCTTC. The chain recombines TRBV27 with TRBJ1-2; 8 nucleotides agree with TRBD1. The CDR3 sequence is 17 residues long. The germline V gene has CDR1 MNHEY and CDR2 SMNVEV (reference sequence). V dropped 5 bases and J dropped 4; count of bases not matched to a gene: 15.

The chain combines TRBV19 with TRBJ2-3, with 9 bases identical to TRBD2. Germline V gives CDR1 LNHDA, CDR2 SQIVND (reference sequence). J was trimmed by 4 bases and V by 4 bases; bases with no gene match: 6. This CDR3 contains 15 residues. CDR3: CASSKERGDPDTQYF. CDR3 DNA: TGTGCCAGTAGTAAGGAGCGGGGGGACCCAGATACGCAGTATTTT.

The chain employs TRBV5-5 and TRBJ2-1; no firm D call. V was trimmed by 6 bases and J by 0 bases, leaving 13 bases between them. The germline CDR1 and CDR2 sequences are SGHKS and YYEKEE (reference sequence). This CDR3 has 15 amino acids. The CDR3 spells CASIGLAVSYNEQFF. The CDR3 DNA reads TGTGCCAGCATTGGGTTGGCGGTCTCCTACAATGAGCAGTTCTTC.

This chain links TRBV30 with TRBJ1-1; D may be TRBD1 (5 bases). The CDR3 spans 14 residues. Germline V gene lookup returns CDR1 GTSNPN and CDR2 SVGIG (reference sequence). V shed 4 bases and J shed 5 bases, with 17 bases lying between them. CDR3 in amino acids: CAWTWGTIGTEAFF. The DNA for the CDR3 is TGTGCCTGGACTTGGGGCACCATCGGTACTGAAGCTTTCTTT. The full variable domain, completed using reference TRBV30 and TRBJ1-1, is SQTIHQWPATLVQPVGSPLSLECTVEGTSNPNLYWYRQAAGRGLQLLFYSVGIGQISSEVPQNLSASRPQDRQFILSSKKLLLSDSGFYLCAWTWGTIGTEAFFGQGTRLTVV.